The T cell receptor (beta chain) under discussion was sequenced for a study of cytomegalovirus exposure and HLA in healthy donors. Study information: Across about 400 genotyped donors, around 80% landed in the Caucasian-associated ancestry cluster. Broader study findings: When a later analysis was performed, an Asian-associated ancestry cluster reportedly had fewer N-insertions than the approximately 700-donor mean.

The CDR3 consists of 18 residues. The trim removed 6 bases at V and 0 bases at J, leaving 10 bases unmatched. CDR1 and CDR2 from the germline V gene are MDHEN and SYDVKM. Amplification used 60 Vbeta primers and 13 Jbeta primers. The data were produced by immunoSEQ multiplex PCR, yet TCRdb's version contains in-frame clones alone and is incomplete. This sample yields over 150,000 clones, of which more than 75% are seen a single time; under 1% belongs to the top ten. Regarding donors, all were healthy bone marrow donors. For this clone: The antigen remains undetermined.

V and J are TRBV28 and TRBJ2-6; 8 bases are shared with TRBD2. The clonotype comes from a girl aged 2 to 9 in good health and CMV-seropositive. The specimen sequenced was PBMCs. CDR3 DNA: TGTGCCAGCAGGGTTAGCGGGGAAGGCCTCTCTGGGGCCAACGTCCTGACTTTC. This encodes CASRVSGEGLSGANVLTF.